Shown below are 20 T cell receptor beta chains from a single sample sequenced in a study of blood T cells in healthy people across ages. It was with a sample-barcoded 5' primer and a J-beta primer mix that a second PCR of about 6 to 12 cycles was run. TCRdb ran MiXCR on the 5' RACE reads and lists one entry per CDR3 protein. The sample lists around 1,600,000 distinct CDR3 sequences, 40% to 45% occurring once. The sequencing input was blood. The receptor set was obtained from a woman between 18 and 29 years old in good health.

This sequence joins TRBV2 and TRBJ2-7; no firm D call. The CDR3 has 15 amino acids. From germline, CDR1 is SNHLY and CDR2 FYNNEI. V was shortened by 4 bases and J by 0 bases, with 13 bases between the two germline ends. As DNA, the CDR3 is TGTGCCAGCAGTGGTTGGACGCTGAACTCCTACGAGCAGTACTTC. This sequence encodes CASSGWTLNSYEQYF. The variable domain in full, completed from reference TRBV2 and TRBJ2-7, reads EPEVTQTPSHQVTQMGQEVILRCVPISNHLYFYWYRQILGQKVEFLVSFYNNEISEKSEIFDDQFSVERPDGSNFTLKIRSTKLEDSAMYFCASSGWTLNSYEQYFGPGTRLTVT.

A few counts support this clonotype. This chain connects TRBV15 to TRBJ1-4, with TRBD1 identical over 9 bases. This CDR3 comprises 14 residues. From germline, CDR1 is LNHNV and CDR2 YYDKDF (reference sequence). V dropped 3 bases and J dropped 4; count of bases not matched to a gene: 0. The CDR3 bases are TGTGCCACCAGCAGGGACAGGGGTAATGAAAAACTGTTTTTT. Translated, it gives CATSRDRGNEKLFF.

The V gene is TRBV30, the J gene TRBJ1-1; the D is unclear. Trimming pared 6 bases from V and 0 bases from J, leaving 11 bases between. The CDR3 sequence is 13 residues long. CDR1 and CDR2 (germline): GTSNPN, SVGIG (reference sequence). CDR3 bases: TGTGCCTGTCAATATGGGCTGAACACTGAAGCTTTCTTT. Translated: CACQYGLNTEAFF. Full variable domain (rest looked up from reference TRBV30 and TRBJ1-1): SQTIHQWPATLVQPVGSPLSLECTVEGTSNPNLYWYRQAAGRGLQLLFYSVGIGQISSEVPQNLSASRPQDRQFILSSKKLLLSDSGFYLCACQYGLNTEAFFGQGTRLTVV.

The chain recombines TRBV10-3 with TRBJ2-7; TRBD2 matches at 7 bases. With 3 bases clipped from V and 1 base from J, the junction kept 3 bases outside the gene matches. The CDR3 has 14 residues. Germline values: CDR1 ENHRY, CDR2 SYGVKD. The CDR3 here is CAISEVGGSYEQYF. DNA of the CDR3: TGTGCCATCAGTGAAGTGGGGGGGTCCTACGAGCAGTACTTC.

This clonotype occurred many times. V gene TRBV7-2 combines with J gene TRBJ1-1; maybe TRBD1 (5 bases). The CDR3 extends over 12 amino acids. Trimming took off 2 bases at V and 6 bases at J, with 7 bases between the two ends. Germline loops: CDR1 SGHTA, CDR2 FQGNSA. The DNA for the CDR3 is TGTGCCAGCAGCTTAAGGGGTGCTGAAGCTTTCTTT. It yields the protein CASSLRGAEAFF. The entire variable domain, with the rest obtained from reference TRBV7-2 and TRBJ1-1, is as follows: GAGVSQSPSNKVTEKGKDVELRCDPISGHTALYWYRQSLGQGLEFLIYFQGNSAPDKSGLPSDRFSAERTGGSVSTLTIQRTQQEDSAVYLCASSLRGAEAFFGQGTRLTVV.

This clonotype was picked up a small number of times. The genes are TRBV4-1 and TRBJ1-1; D might be TRBD1 (5 bases). The CDR3 runs 14 residues. Looked up from germline, CDR1 is MGHRA and CDR2 is YSYEKL. V gave up 1 base and J gave up 4 bases, with 10 bases separating them. As DNA, the CDR3 is TGCGCCAGCAGCCAAGCTCCGGGGCCCACTGAAGCTTTCTTT. The encoded protein is CASSQAPGPTEAFF.

This clonotype was counted ten times or more. For the CDR3, the DNA is TGTGCCATCAGACGGACAGTCTACGAGCAGTACTTC. It is translated as CAIRRTVYEQYF. J is TRBJ2-7 and V is TRBV10-3; D possibly corresponds to TRBD1 (6 bases). This CDR3 has 12 amino acids. Trimming took off 6 bases at V and 3 bases at J, with 9 bases between the two ends. Germline CDR1 is ENHRY and CDR2 is SYGVKD.

This rearrangement joins TRBV25-1 to TRBJ2-1; 16 bases line up with TRBD2. The CDR3 spans 18 residues. Germline V gene lookup returns CDR1 MGHDK and CDR2 SYGVNS. The trim removed 7 bases at V and 4 bases at J, leaving 10 bases unmatched. The CDR3 protein is CASIHGTSGGVSYNEQFF. CDR3 DNA: TGTGCCAGCATCCATGGGACTAGCGGGGGGGTATCTTACAATGAGCAGTTCTTC.

Many counts were recorded for this clonotype. This chain's CDR3 is CASSFGTDYGYTF. As DNA, the CDR3 is TGTGCCAGCAGTTTCGGGACAGACTATGGCTACACCTTC. This chain uses TRBV27 with TRBJ1-2, with TRBD1 matching over 7 bases. The trim removed 3 bases at V and 3 bases at J, leaving 1 base unmatched. This CDR3 has 13 residues. Germline V gene lookup returns CDR1 MNHEY and CDR2 SMNVEV (reference sequence).

This clonotype came up a few times. This chain uses TRBV4-3 with TRBJ1-1; no firm D call. The V gene lost 0 bases and the J gene lost 0 bases, with 11 bases spanning the gap. Germline assignment: CDR1 LGHNA and CDR2 YSLEER. This CDR3 has 16 amino acids. In DNA, the CDR3 is TGCGCCAGCAGCCAAGATTGGTCGCGGTTGAACACTGAAGCTTTCTTT. Its protein product is CASSQDWSRLNTEAFF.

This clonotype was seen a few times. This chain joins TRBV12-3 or TRBV12-4 and TRBJ2-1; TRBD2 matches at 9 bases. V was clipped by 0 bases and J by 6 bases; unmatched bases: 6. The CDR3 length is 16 residues. CDR3 sequence reads: CASSLAGLAGTNEQFF. The CDR3 DNA reads as TGTGCCAGCAGTTTAGCGGGTCTAGCGGGGACCAATGAGCAGTTCTTC.

As DNA, the CDR3 is TGTGCCAGCAGTTCCAAGCGGGAGAACACCGGGGAGCTGTTTTTT. This sequence encodes CASSSKRENTGELFF. The chain combines TRBV6-5 with TRBJ2-2, with 7 bases aligning to TRBD2. There are 15 residues in the CDR3. CDR1 is MNHEY, CDR2 SVGAGI, per germline. V shed 4 bases and J 1 base; nucleotides not matched to a gene: 3.

This clonotype was detected a few times. The J gene is TRBJ1-6, the V gene TRBV2, with D uncertain. The CDR3 is 13 amino acids. Trimming left V 4 bases short and J 6 bases short, with 7 bases between. Germline CDR1 SNHLY, CDR2 FYNNEI. The CDR3 region is CASSGLFNSPLHF. CDR3 DNA sequence: TGTGCCAGCAGTGGTCTCTTTAATTCACCCCTCCACTTT.

This clonotype was seen a handful of times. The V gene is TRBV11-2, the J gene TRBJ2-2; TRBD1 aligns across 7 bases. Germline trimming cut 6 bases from V and 5 bases from J; bases unmatched to any gene: 9. Per germline, CDR1 SGHAT and CDR2 FQNNGV. This CDR3 is built from 15 residues. CDR3 in DNA: TGTGCCAGCAGTCGACAGGGATTGGTTACCGGGGAGCTGTTTTTT. Protein product: CASSRQGLVTGELFF.

As to this clonotype: One end of the junction fails to match germline, which may point to a read error. The V and J genes are TRBV9 and TRBJ2-1; 10 bases are shared with TRBD2. Germline lookup yields CDR1 SGDLS and CDR2 YYNGEE. CDR3 size: 15 residues. This chain's CDR3 is CASSVGPAGGNERFF. As DNA, the CDR3 is TGTGCCAGCAGCGTAGGCCCAGCGGGGGGGAATGAGCGGTTCTTC.

This clonotype was counted between two and nine times. The J gene is TRBJ2-3, the V gene TRBV7-2; 9 bases fit TRBD2. Trimming at V came to 5 bases and at J to 4 bases, leaving 7 bases not matched to a gene. The CDR3 contains 15 residues. Germline V lookup: CDR1 SGHTA, CDR2 FQGNSA. The CDR3: CASSPSGGKADTQYF. In DNA, the CDR3 is TGTGCCAGCAGCCCGAGCGGGGGGAAGGCAGATACGCAGTATTTT.

This clonotype was recorded a few times. V usage is TRBV27 and J usage is TRBJ1-1; the D gene is possibly TRBD1 (5 bases). V was cut by 4 bases and J by 5 bases, with 11 bases left in between. There are 13 residues in the CDR3. Germline CDR1 is MNHEY and CDR2 is SMNVEV (reference sequence). CDR3 in amino acids: CASSYQGLTEAFF. In nucleotides, the CDR3 is TGTGCCAGCAGTTATCAGGGTTTGACTGAAGCTTTCTTT.

The chain couples TRBV6-5 to TRBJ1-1; no definite D call. The V end lost 2 bases, the J end lost 5 bases, and 9 bases lay between the germline ends. Germline V gives CDR1 MNHEY, CDR2 SVGAGI. The CDR3 contains 13 residues. The CDR3 DNA sequence: TGTGCCAGCAGTTACCGGGTTTGGACTGAAGCTTTCTTT. It specifies CASSYRVWTEAFF.

This clonotype was observed a few times. The genes are TRBV9 and TRBJ2-1; 8 positions match TRBD2. The CDR3 sequence is 16 residues long. V dropped 0 bases and J dropped 1; count of bases not matched to a gene: 3. Germline CDR1 reads SGDLS; CDR2 reads YYNGEE. CDR3: CASSVELAGSYNEQFF. DNA of the CDR3: TGTGCCAGCAGCGTAGAATTAGCGGGATCCTACAATGAGCAGTTCTTC.

This chain connects TRBV14 to TRBJ1-1, with TRBD1 as a possible D gene (6 bases). The germline V gene encodes CDR1 SGHDN and CDR2 FVKESK. CDR3 size: 15 residues. V was clipped by 0 bases and J by 3 bases, with 11 bases between them. The CDR3 region is CASSQEGRGHTEAFF. The CDR3 bases are TGTGCCAGCAGCCAAGAAGGCAGGGGTCACACTGAAGCTTTCTTT. The full variable domain, in which reference TRBV14 and TRBJ1-1 provide the parts outside the CDR3, is EAGVTQFPSHSVIEKGQTVTLRCDPISGHDNLYWYRRVMGKEIKFLLHFVKESKQDESGMPNNRFLAERTGGTYSTLKVQPAELEDSGVYFCASSQEGRGHTEAFFGQGTRLTVV.